The rows below give T cell receptor beta chains drawn from one sample of a study of identical twins' blood T cells. TCRdb re-analysed the 5' RACE reads in MiXCR, keeping a single row per CDR3 protein. This sample yields 300,000 to 400,000 distinct CDR3 sequences, of which 28% are seen a single time; 6.1% belongs to the top ten. Sequencing was done on a sample of PBMCs. The receptor source for this set is a woman between 18 and 50 years old in good health. The CDR3 runs from the conserved cysteine through the conserved F or W. Each record gives: V gene, CDR3 protein.

TRBV6-2/TRBV6-3,CASTLAGEGETQYF
TRBV7-9,CASSSPTISTEAFF
TRBV6-1,CASGERPTDTQYF
TRBV29-1,CSEVDGRVGEQFF
TRBV12-3/TRBV12-4,CASSFREGPGDTQYF
TRBV7-9,CASSLGDEKLFF
TRBV20-1,CSALSTDTQYF
TRBV4-3,CASSPNDRALNYGYTF
TRBV27,CASSWAASGNEQFF
TRBV5-1,CASSRTSGRSTYNEQFF
TRBV20-1,CSARDTDTGELFF
TRBV7-2,CAGSFGGQVAFF
TRBV18,CASSPQTGKSNYGYTF
TRBV28,CASSKGASVSGNTIYF
TRBV7-7,CASSRGLTTDTQYF
TRBV14,CASSEGFGYTGELFF
TRBV20-1,CSARDSTGAMNGYTF
TRBV20-1,CSARDQQRSSYEQYF
TRBV20-1,CSASGQGISGYTF
TRBV7-3,CASSRTYNTEAFF
TRBV7-9,CASSLALEGTSQPQHF
TRBV5-1,CAGSFLQGNTEAFF
TRBV13,CAGSLRILDIQYF
TRBV18,CASSPATANYGYTF
TRBV30,CAWSTPRSYNQPQHF
TRBV28,CASSFQGAKGNTIYF
TRBV5-1,CASSSGQGRNTEAFF
TRBV30,CAWSVPDRAATEAFF
TRBV5-1,CASSETGNTEAFF
TRBV7-9,CASSYLARDTQYF
TRBV11-2,CASSPTDRNTEAFF
TRBV20-1,CSALQGESLHF
TRBV7-2,CASSSRGRGYTEAFF
TRBV27,CASSSPSGSTDTQYF
TRBV29-1,CSVGDRFYEQYF
TRBV6-2/TRBV6-3,CASSYTGEDDTGELFF
TRBV6-2/TRBV6-3,CALRSVDTDTQYF
TRBV11-2,CASSPLGLEQYF
TRBV29-1,CSGQGSDEKLFF
TRBV19,CASSIAGITEAFF
TRBV5-1,CASRTQGTTEAFF
TRBV12-5,CASGAPPGLAGDTQYF
TRBV20-1,CSARDLRGRNTQYF
TRBV9,CASSENAGNTIYF
TRBV11-2,CASSLLQRLNEQYF
TRBV20-1,CSARVQGAAGYTF
TRBV20-1,CSARYVRSQETQYF
TRBV29-1,CSVARGVGNTIYF
TRBV5-1,CASSPRVEVNNEQFF
TRBV9,CASSGLRTDEQYF
TRBV2,CASSEAGTGSRYTF
TRBV11-2,CASSTSLVHF
TRBV12-5,CASGPGLAGADEQFF
TRBV7-6,CASSALRAPEAFF